Shown below are 26 T cell receptor beta chains from a single sample sequenced in a study of blood T cell repertoires in COVID-19 (dated by TCRdb to about 2020). Libraries were constructed by the immunoSEQ multiplex PCR assay. TCRdb's version of the immuneACCESS table is confined to in-frame rearrangements and falls short of the full clone set. An unresolved V gene accounts for under half of the shortfall where checked; the remainder is of unknown origin. This sample has roughly 180,000 clones in its table, and roughly 80% of those were observed once. The top ten hold 5.6% of the sample. Sequenced: PBMCs or T cells enriched from blood (not recorded which). The receptors derive from a woman aged 40 to 50 with acute COVID-19.

The rearrangement links TRBV5-5 to TRBJ1-1, with TRBD1 identical over 8 bases. The CDR3 has 18 amino acids. V gave up 7 bases and J gave up 4 bases; unmatched junction bases: 21. CDR1 and CDR2 from the germline V gene are SGHKS and YYEKEE (reference sequence). The CDR3 DNA follows: TGTGCCAGCGGTTCCACACCCACAGGGGGAAAAAGGTTCACTGAAGCTTTCTTT. Its protein is CASGSTPTGGKRFTEAFF.

The chain combines TRBV27 with TRBJ1-3; tentative D call: TRBD1 (6 bases). The CDR3 is 18 amino acids. Germline V CDR1 and CDR2: MNHEY, SMNVEV (reference sequence). V was clipped by 2 bases and J by 0 bases, with 17 bases between them. The CDR3 region has the DNA TGTGCCAGCAGTTTAGGGACACCGGACCCGAGCTCTGGAAACACCATATATTTT. Translated: CASSLGTPDPSSGNTIYF.

The sample holds one count of this clone. The gene calls are TRBV19 and TRBJ2-2; tentatively, D is TRBD2 (7 bases). Germline-derived CDR1 and CDR2 are LNHDA and SQIVND (reference sequence). The CDR3 has 14 amino acids. V lost 5 bases and J 5 bases, leaving 12 bases between the germline ends. CDR3 residues: CASSPKGGTGELFF. CDR3 nucleotides: TGTGCCAGTAGTCCAAAGGGGGGGACCGGGGAGCTGTTTTTT.

This clone was detected only a few times. This chain connects TRBV7-3 to TRBJ2-2, with a weak D call TRBD2 (5 bases). The CDR3 has 16 amino acids. V gave up 5 bases and J gave up 1 base, with 14 bases separating them. Germline CDR1 and CDR2: SGHTA and FQGTGA. CDR3 sequence reads: CASSQKLRGNTGELFF. The CDR3 region has the DNA TGTGCCAGCAGCCAGAAGTTACGGGGGAACACCGGGGAGCTGTTTTTT.

This chain's CDR3 is CASSRLWGSGSGNEQFF. CDR3 coding DNA: TGCGCCAGCAGCCGTCTATGGGGTAGCGGGAGTGGTAATGAGCAGTTCTTC. This chain uses TRBV5-1 with TRBJ2-1; 9 bases fit TRBD2. This CDR3 comprises 17 residues. V was pared by 4 bases and J by 7 bases, with 15 bases of the junction left unmatched. Germline V gene lookup returns CDR1 SGHRS and CDR2 YFSETQ.

J is TRBJ2-1 and V is TRBV27; 13 nucleotides align to TRBD2. V trimming: 6 bases; J trimming: 0 bases; junction bases outside the gene matches: 5. The CDR3 runs to 17 residues. Per the germline V gene, CDR1 is MNHEY and CDR2 is SMNVEV (reference sequence). The DNA of the CDR3 is TGTGCCAGCAGAGGACTAGCGGGAGAACACTCCTACAATGAGCAGTTCTTC. Protein sequence: CASRGLAGEHSYNEQFF.

The chain is built from TRBV6-5 and TRBJ1-4; 7 positions match TRBD1. Unmatched junction bases numbered 4, after V lost 6 bases and J lost 0 bases. Germline CDR1 and CDR2: MNHEY and SVGAGI. This CDR3 is 15 amino acids long. This CDR3 reads CASSPGQATNEKLFF. The CDR3 DNA is TGTGCCAGCAGCCCCGGACAGGCAACTAATGAAAAACTGTTTTTT.

The gene calls are TRBV19 and TRBJ2-7; possible D gene TRBD2, 6 bases. The germline V gene encodes CDR1 LNHDA and CDR2 SQIVND (reference sequence). The length of the CDR3 is 14 residues. Trimming took 9 bases from V and 7 from J, leaving 22 bases between them. The CDR3 bases are TGTGCCAGCTCGCGCCTGGGGGGTAGCAGGGAGCAGTACTTC. Translating gives CASSRLGGSREQYF.

V gene TRBV30 combines with J gene TRBJ1-1; 7 bases fit TRBD1. The CDR3 is made up of 15 amino acids. Trimming cost V 3 bases and J 6 bases; bases outside gene matches: 13. The germline V gene has CDR1 GTSNPN and CDR2 SVGIG (reference sequence). For the CDR3, the DNA is TGTGCCTGGAGCGCGGCGGGGACAGCACAGTCTGAAGCTTTCTTT. Its protein product is CAWSAAGTAQSEAFF.

This clone was seen just once. The rearrangement joins TRBV11-2 to TRBJ2-1, with D hard to call. V was trimmed by 8 bases and J by 6 bases, leaving 11 bases between them. The germline V gene has CDR1 SGHAT and CDR2 FQNNGV. The CDR3 loop spans 12 amino acids. As DNA, the CDR3 is TGTGCCAGCGAGTCTCTCGGCAATGAGCAGTTCTTC. This codes for CASESLGNEQFF. The full variable domain, its missing parts supplied by reference TRBV11-2 and TRBJ2-1, is EAGVAQSPRYKIIEKRQSVAFWCNPISGHATLYWYQQILGQGPKLLIQFQNNGVVDDSQLPKDRFSAERLKGVDSTLKIQPAKLEDSAVYLCASESLGNEQFFGPGTRLTVL.

This clone was detected a few times. This chain connects TRBV9 to TRBJ2-6, with D possibly TRBD2 on 5 matching bases. Trimming cost V 3 bases and J 2 bases, with 9 bases left between them. This CDR3 spans 15 amino acids. Looked up from germline, CDR1 is SGDLS and CDR2 is YYNGEE. The CDR3 loop reads CASSASAAGANVLTF. The CDR3 coding sequence is TGTGCCAGCAGCGCCTCAGCGGCTGGGGCCAACGTCCTGACTTTC.

The J gene is TRBJ2-2, the V gene TRBV6-4, with TRBD2 identical over 7 bases. Germline lookup yields CDR1 MRHNA and CDR2 SNTAGT. With 2 bases clipped from V and 7 bases from J, the junction kept 7 bases outside the gene matches. CDR3 length: 15 amino acids. Here the CDR3 DNA reads TGTGCCAGCAGTGACCGCGGGGGTGAGGACGGGGAGCTGTTTTTT. As protein: CASSDRGGEDGELFF.

The chain has TRBV5-7 and TRBJ2-4; D is uncertain. TRBV5-7 is identified as an open reading frame with a role that is uncertain. Trimming left V 0 bases short and J 0 bases short, with 13 bases between. The CDR3 is 17 residues long. Here the CDR3 reads CASSLDSSHLAKNIQYF. The CDR3 coding sequence is TGTGCCAGCAGCTTGGACAGTTCACACTTAGCCAAAAACATTCAGTACTTC.

The V call is TRBV6-4, the J call TRBJ2-7, with D perhaps matching TRBD2 (7 bases). The V and J ends lost 0 bases and 2 bases respectively, with 20 bases between them. The germline V gene has CDR1 MRHNA and CDR2 SNTAGT. The CDR3 sequence is 18 residues long. The CDR3 DNA sequence: TGTGCCAGCAGTGACTCGGGGGCTTGGGCTAGCGGTACCTACGAGCAGTACTTC. Translated: CASSDSGAWASGTYEQYF.

The gene calls are TRBV9 and TRBJ1-2; 11 bases are shared with TRBD1. Germline CDR1 is SGDLS and CDR2 is YYNGEE. With 0 bases clipped from V and 2 bases from J, the junction kept 9 bases outside the gene matches. The CDR3 length is 18 residues. CDR3 coding DNA: TGTGCCAGCAGCGTAGAGGCGGGGACAGGGGGTCGCAACTATGGCTACACCTTC. Translation: CASSVEAGTGGRNYGYTF.

The chain links TRBV3-1 (or the pseudogene TRBV3-2) to TRBJ2-3, with TRBD1 matching over 8 bases. The V segment lost 4 bases and the J segment 8 bases; nucleotides outside the gene matches: 5. CDR3 length: 13 residues. Germline assignment: CDR1 LGHDT and CDR2 YNNKEL (reference sequence). The CDR3 sequence is CASSRGQGGTQYF. As DNA, the CDR3 is TGTGCCAGCAGCCGCGGACAGGGAGGTACGCAGTATTTT.

This clone was detected only once. The V call is TRBV30, the J call TRBJ1-2; 8 positions agree with TRBD1. Trimming removed 3 bases from V and 0 bases from J; junction bases left unmatched: 12. The germline CDR1 and CDR2 sequences are GTSNPN and SVGIG (reference sequence). This CDR3 comprises 17 residues. CDR3 coding DNA: TGTGCCTGGAGGGGGAGACAGGGGACCCCTTCTAACTATGGCTACACCTTC. Translating gives CAWRGRQGTPSNYGYTF.

The DNA of the CDR3 is TGTGCCAGCAGCCCTCCCGGAGATACGCAGTATTTT. This codes for CASSPPGDTQYF. This chain connects TRBV5-4 to TRBJ2-3; no firm D call. With 4 bases removed from V and 5 bases from J, the gap between germline ends came to 8 bases. This CDR3 comprises 12 residues. Per germline, CDR1 SGHNT and CDR2 YYREEE (reference sequence).

This CDR3 reads CGYDRGLTYEQYV. The DNA for the CDR3 is TGTGGGTACGACAGGGGGTTAACCTACGAGCAGTACGTC. V usage is TRBV21-1 and J usage is TRBJ2-7; the table names TRBD1, a call not compared with the DNA. TRBV21-1 is flagged as a pseudogene. This CDR3 has 13 amino acids.

The chain joins TRBV10-3 to TRBJ2-1; TRBD1 agrees at 8 bases. The CDR3 is 13 amino acids. CDR1 is ENHRY, CDR2 SYGVKD, per germline. The V segment lost 9 bases and the J segment 5 bases; nucleotides outside the gene matches: 6. CDR3 region: CAITGGRDNEQFF. As DNA, the CDR3 is TGTGCCATAACAGGGGGAAGGGACAATGAGCAGTTCTTC.

The rearrangement joins TRBV7-9 to TRBJ2-2, with D maybe TRBD2 (5 bases). Germline lookup yields CDR1 SEHNR and CDR2 FQNEAQ (reference sequence). The CDR3 loop spans 13 amino acids. The V end was cut by 9 bases, the J end by 0 bases, with 8 bases between. The CDR3 protein is CASRRPNTGELFF. The CDR3 DNA is TGTGCCAGTCGGAGGCCGAACACCGGGGAGCTGTTTTTT. Using reference TRBV7-9 and TRBJ2-2 for the parts outside the CDR3, the full variable domain is DTGVSQNPRHKITKRGQNVTFRCDPISEHNRLYWYRQTLGQGPEFLTYFQNEAQLEKSRLLSDRFSAERPKGSFSTLEIQRTEQGDSAMYLCASRRPNTGELFFGEGSRLTVL.

Only one count was recorded for this clone. The chain couples TRBV21-1 to TRBJ2-4; TRBD2 is the table's D call and was not checked against the DNA. TRBV21-1 corresponds to a pseudogene. The length of the CDR3 is 15 residues. This CDR3 is CASSLRGVAKNIQYF. For the CDR3, the DNA is TGTGCCAGCAGCCTCCGGGGGGTAGCCAAAAACATTCAGTACTTC.

The chain links TRBV28 to TRBJ2-5; TRBD2 agrees at 7 bases. From germline, CDR1 is MDHEN and CDR2 SYDVKM. The CDR3 covers 15 residues. V lost 5 bases and J lost 0; bases outside the gene matches: 6. The CDR3 nucleotides read TGTGCCAGCAGTCCGACTAGCTACAACCAAGAGACCCAGTACTTC. It encodes CASSPTSYNQETQYF.

The rearrangement links TRBV3-1 (or the pseudogene TRBV3-2) to TRBJ2-1; TRBD2 matches 9 bases. The J segment lost 3 bases and the V segment lost 2 bases, leaving 11 bases of the junction unmatched. There are 18 residues in the CDR3. Germline V gene sequence: CDR1 LGHDT, CDR2 YNNKEL (reference sequence). DNA for the CDR3: TGTGCCAGCAGCCAATTTGGGGAAGCTAGCGGGAACTACAATGAGCAGTTCTTC. This codes for CASSQFGEASGNYNEQFF.

This chain connects TRBV18 to TRBJ2-5; 7 bases agree with TRBD1. J was trimmed by 5 bases and V by 2 bases; bases with no gene match: 8. The CDR3 sequence is 15 residues long. Germline V gene lookup returns CDR1 KGHSH and CDR2 LQKENI. The DNA of the CDR3 is TGTGCCAGCTCACCAGGGCGACAGGGCTCGGAGACCCAGTACTTC. Translation: CASSPGRQGSETQYF.

In its sample, this clone was seen a few times. This chain joins TRBV27 and TRBJ1-5; tentatively, D is TRBD1 (5 bases). Germline-derived CDR1 and CDR2 are MNHEY and SMNVEV (reference sequence). V lost 6 bases, J lost 9 bases, and 18 bases lay in between. This CDR3 is built from 14 residues. CDR3 region: CASSPDSARRPQHF. The CDR3 coding sequence is TGTGCCAGCAGCCCTGACAGCGCCCGGAGGCCCCAGCATTTT.